The rows below give T cell receptor beta chains drawn from one sample of a study of identical twins. TCRdb reprocessed the 5' RACE reads via MiXCR and lists one record per CDR3 protein. The profile covers over 550,000 distinct CDR3 sequences, with roughly 6.6% appearing a single time and 1.6% taken by the ten largest. The same data also contributed to another study, on yellow fever vaccine responses in identical twins.

The sequencing sample was made of PBMCs. Source of these receptors: a woman younger than 30 in good health. The CDR3 runs from the conserved cysteine through the conserved F or W. A D gene is named only where the DNA matches it firmly. The size of a clone is reported for some rows only, either as once, few or many, or as a class for expanded clones.

>TRBJ2-7|few|TRBV6-2/TRBV6-3|NA
CASSYYTSYEQYF
TGTGCCAGCAGTTACTACACTAGCTACGAGCAGTACTTC
>TRBJ2-1|few|TRBV28|NA
CASSNSGGRYQDNEQFF
TGTGCCAGCAGTAACTCGGGGGGCCGATATCAAGACAATGAGCAGTTCTTC
>TRBJ1-6|few|TRBV3-1|NA
CASSQGTTYNSPLHF
TGTGCCAGCAGCCAAGGTACCACCTATAATTCACCCCTCCACTTT
>TRBJ2-1|many|TRBV5-1|NA
CASSLGVGSYNEQFF
TGTGCCAGCAGTTTAGGCGTGGGTTCCTACAATGAGCAGTTCTTC
>TRBJ2-1|many|TRBV12-3/TRBV12-4|NA
CASSSSGLYNEQFF
TGTGCCAGCAGTTCTTCAGGGTTGTACAATGAGCAGTTCTTC
>TRBJ2-5|NA|TRBV27|TRBD2
CASSSTRTSGYQETQYF
TGTGCCAGCAGTTCGACCCGGACTAGCGGGTACCAAGAGACCCAGTACTTC
>TRBJ2-2|NA|TRBV11-2|TRBD2
CASSRGLAGVTPRGELFF
TGTGCCAGCAGTCGGGGACTAGCGGGAGTTACCCCCAGGGGGGAGCTGTTTTTT
>TRBJ2-1|many|TRBV10-2|NA
CASSESGRLYNEQFF
TGCGCCAGCAGTGAGTCGGGTAGACTATACAATGAGCAGTTCTTC
>TRBJ1-4|many|TRBV4-1|NA
CASSPAGVNEKLFF
TGCGCCAGCAGCCCAGCAGGGGTTAATGAAAAACTGTTTTTT
>TRBJ2-3|NA|TRBV12-3/TRBV12-4|NA
CASSFGGNTQYF
TGTGCCAGCAGTTTTGGGGGAAATACGCAGTATTTT
>TRBJ2-2|NA|TRBV28|NA
CASSSAGKVTGELFF
TGTGCCAGCAGCTCCGCGGGAAAAGTCACCGGGGAGCTGTTTTTT
>TRBJ2-1|NA|TRBV27|NA
CASSPYLSGGANEQFF
TGTGCCAGCAGTCCATACCTTTCGGGGGGCGCGAATGAGCAGTTCTTC
>TRBJ2-7|NA|TRBV19|TRBD2
CASSISAGEGYEQYF
TGTGCCAGTAGTATCTCAGCGGGAGAAGGATACGAGCAGTACTTC
>TRBJ2-3|many|TRBV14|NA
CASSQAVSGTQYF
TGTGCCAGCAGCCAAGCGGTCTCGGGTACGCAGTATTTT
>TRBJ1-4|NA|TRBV6-5|NA
CASSSHPQNNEKLFF
TGTGCCAGCAGTTCTCATCCCCAGAATAATGAAAAACTGTTTTTT
>TRBJ2-2|many|TRBV7-7|TRBD1
CASSLLWGGQGNTGELFF
TGTGCCAGCAGCTTATTGTGGGGAGGACAGGGTAACACCGGGGAGCTGTTTTTT
>TRBJ2-7|many|TRBV12-3/TRBV12-4|TRBD2
CASSQPGLADTYEQYF
TGTGCCAGCAGTCAACCGGGACTAGCGGATACCTACGAGCAGTACTTC
>TRBJ2-3|many|TRBV20-1|NA
CSASHLAQYF
TGCAGTGCTAGCCACTTAGCGCAGTATTTT
>TRBJ2-3|NA|TRBV5-4|NA
CASSPRRTGGTDTQYF
TGTGCCAGCAGCCCCCGGCGAACAGGTGGTACAGATACGCAGTATTTT
>TRBJ1-1|many|TRBV3-1|NA
CASSQGPSATTEAFF
TGTGCCAGCAGCCAAGGGCCCAGCGCTACCACTGAAGCTTTCTTT